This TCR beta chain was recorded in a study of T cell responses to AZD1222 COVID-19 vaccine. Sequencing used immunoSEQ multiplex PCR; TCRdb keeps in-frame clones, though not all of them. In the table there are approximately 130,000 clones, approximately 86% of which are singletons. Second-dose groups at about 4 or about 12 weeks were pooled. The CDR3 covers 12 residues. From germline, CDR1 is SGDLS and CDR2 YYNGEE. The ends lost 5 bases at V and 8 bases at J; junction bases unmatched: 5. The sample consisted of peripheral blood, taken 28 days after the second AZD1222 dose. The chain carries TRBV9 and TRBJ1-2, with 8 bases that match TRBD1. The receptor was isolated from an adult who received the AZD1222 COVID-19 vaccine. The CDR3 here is CASRRQGHGYTF. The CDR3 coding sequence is TGTGCCAGCAGGCGACAGGGGCACGGCTACACCTTC.